This record covers a single T cell receptor (beta chain). The data are from a study of blood T cell repertoires in COVID-19. Across the study: Researchers got acute and convalescent COVID-19 samples from the United States, Italy and Spain.

CDR1 and CDR2 (germline): MDHEN, SYDVKM. Trimming removed 4 bases from V and 3 bases from J; junction bases left unmatched: 4. The CDR3 has 16 amino acids. Assay used: immunoSEQ multiplex PCR; TCRdb lists only in-frame clones, some missing. The sample includes fewer than 60,000 clones, about nine tenths of them seen just once. The sequenced sample consisted of peripheral blood. The chain recombines TRBV28 with TRBJ1-3, with 12 nucleotides matching TRBD1. This sequence originates from an elderly man with active or convalescent COVID-19. CDR3 amino acids: CASSSGQGAIGNTIYF. In nucleotides, the CDR3 is TGTGCCAGCAGTTCGGGACAGGGGGCGATTGGAAACACCATATATTTT.